Sequencing of this T cell receptor (beta chain) was carried out in a study of shared clonotypes between healthy human individuals. Background on the study: Researchers assigned three CD4 naive, three CD4 memory, two CD8 naive and one CD8 memory plate to each donor.

Whole-study findings and limits: The study drew on few donors, limiting represented genetic and exposure-history diversity. Lower generation probabilities were found for non-shared clonotypes than for those shared by all four donors.

Deep was the level at which the assay was run. Produced via immunoSEQ multiplex PCR; TCRdb's table is partial and in-frame only. The sample lists 2.5 million or so clones, 85% to 95% seen once, with around 0.14% in the top ten. About this clone: Antigen specificity is unknown.

CDR1 is SGHRS, CDR2 YFSETQ, per germline. CDR3 length: 17 residues. Germline trimming cut 3 bases from V and 5 bases from J; bases unmatched to any gene: 10. The clonotype comes from a man in his late teens or twenties in good health. This chain links TRBV5-1 with TRBJ2-5; the match to TRBD2 covers 13 bases. Sequences were obtained from naive CD4+ T cells sorted from blood. Subset indicated: CD45RA+ positively selected. CDR3 bases: TGCGCCAGCAGCTCCGCAACACTAGCGGGGGGGCACGAGACCCAGTACTTC. As protein: CASSSATLAGGHETQYF.